This T cell receptor (beta chain) came from a study of long-term antiretroviral therapy in people with HIV (dated by TCRdb to between 2021 and 2024). Study-wide context: Collection of the earliest samples took place about a decade ahead of the 2015 WHO recommendation for immediate ART, at a time when ART was typically delayed until CD4 counts fell. A retrospective serial study tested whether changes in peripheral blood TRB repertoire composition and diversity were associated with ART initiation and durable HIV suppression. A total of around 200 cryopreserved PBMC samples were contributed to the cohort by 30 adults with confirmed HIV infection, with samples collected serially over a mean of approximately six years (range 1-12). Of the approximately 30 participants with HIV, roughly 10 were female. No cross-contamination during QIAcube processing turned up in test extractions that ran a monoclonal T-cell line alongside around 34 polyclonal samples.

Sequencing of the TRB variable region was done with the immunoSEQ hsTCRB v3.0 assay at survey level resolution. TRB sequencing targeted a depth of roughly 35,000-50,000 T-cell genomes per sample. Pooled TRB libraries were sequenced on an Illumina MiSeq with a v3 150-cycle kit. The authors processed their data as follows. Repertoire analysis was performed in R inside a reproducible Nextflow workflow that covered QC, data transformation and analysis. LymphoSeq2, an R package for AIRR-Seq data exploration, was used to implement custom analyses. After excluding several samples that yielded fewer than 5000 total TRB sequences, 188 HIV repertoires remained for analysis. Among the 180 to 200 HIV repertoires that were kept, roughly 59 were collected before ART initiation and some 130 were collected after ART initiation. Repertoires were downsampled to 5000 TRB nucleotide sequences, and summary statistics were averaged over 100 downsampling iterations. TRB sequences were retained for analysis only if CDR3 regions of at least seven amino acids were present. A Shannon entropy-derived clonality score and the Gini coefficient were used to measure diversity. In repertoire networks, the top 5000 CDR3 amino acid sequences were linked whenever an edit distance of one separated two sequences. Antigen specificity groups and MHC restriction were predicted for TRB CDR3 amino acid sequences with GLIPH2. To flag known CMV, EBV, HIV or tissue antigen associations, CDR3 amino acid sequences were matched against VDJdb and McPAS-TCR. Pre-ART, post-ART and control groups were compared with Wilcoxon signed-rank tests and Holm-Bonferroni correction. As stored in TCRdb, this immuneACCESS dataset retains in-frame rearrangements with V and J assigned. A fraction of the clones does not appear; measured against another copy, unresolved V genes explain less than half of the discrepancy, and the remainder lacks a known reason. The V and J calls and the clone size are those of that table, but D and trimming were determined from the DNA. Present in this sample are about 18,000 clones, roughly 91% of which were seen just once. 9.5% to 10% of the sample lies in the top ten.

The V end gives up 0 bases and the J end 3 bases, leaving 4 bases in the junction not matched to a gene. Measured from the cysteine to the phenylalanine, the CDR3 is 17 residues long. The CDR3 DNA has 51 bases and is translated from base 1. CDR1 and CDR2, per the germline V gene, are WSHSY and SAAADI. Overall study results and their limits: No data were available on ART adherence, viral resistance or therapy changes, limiting inferences about post-ART repertoire changes. The repertoire was dominated across all time points by expanded TRB clones identified before ART initiation, although this dominance was seen to fluctuate and to decrease in many PLHIV after ART. A significant increase in TRB diversity was found to be associated with ART initiation, although TRB diversity was observed to remain significantly below that of transplant donor controls even after long-term ART. The samples span the years 2004 to 2017, and the ART regimens used may be less effective than current regimens. Since PBMC availability was limited, sequencing covered only the TCR beta chain, with no alpha chain pairing. Because pre-ART samples had limited cell numbers, profiling was done on unsorted PBMC rather than on sorted CD4+ and CD8+ T cells. Narrower CDR3 length ranges were observed in HIV repertoires than in controls, and an antigen-experienced repertoire with only a slight naive shift after ART was suggested by the network structure.

This clone was observed once. Its antigen is unknown. Base qualities are not at hand, and no much larger clone is one base apart. To be included, a participant needed at least one PBMC sample from before ART initiation plus at least two post-ART samples. Every participant with HIV received treatment in the United States of America. Before DNA extraction, cryopreserved samples containing roughly 1-10 million PBMC were thawed and washed. At the time of the earliest PBMC sample, participants with HIV were aged between about 20 and 55 years. Each participant contributed PBMC samples from 1-4 timepoints before ART initiation and 2-8 timepoints after ART initiation, with a median of 7 samples. For every participant, serial HIV viral load, CD4+ T-cell count, ART history and demographic data were obtained. Using a Qiagen kit on a QIAcube, genomic DNA was extracted from unsorted PBMC, with samples processed in batches of 12.

The starting material was unsorted PBMCs, obtained 3 years after starting antiretroviral therapy. This TCR derives from a man aged 45 to 65 with HIV. The rearranged chain carries TRBV10-2 and TRBJ2-1, and TRBD1 aligns with 11 junction nucleotides. At the DNA level, the sequence is TGCGCCAGCAGTGAGTCTTCGGGGACAGGGGGCTACAATGAGCAGTTCTTC. This translates into CASSESSGTGGYNEQFF.